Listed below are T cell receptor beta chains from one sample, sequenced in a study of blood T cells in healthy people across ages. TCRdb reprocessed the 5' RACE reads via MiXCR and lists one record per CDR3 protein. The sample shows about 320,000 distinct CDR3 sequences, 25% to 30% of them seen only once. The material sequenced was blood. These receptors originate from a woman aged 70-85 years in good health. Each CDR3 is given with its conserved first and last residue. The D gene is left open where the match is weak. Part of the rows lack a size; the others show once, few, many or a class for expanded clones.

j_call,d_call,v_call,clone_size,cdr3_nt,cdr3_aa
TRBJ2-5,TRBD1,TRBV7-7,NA,TGTGCTAGCAGCTTATCACAGGGGGAGACCCAGTACTTC,CASSLSQGETQYF
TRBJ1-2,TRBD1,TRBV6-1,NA,TGTGCCAGCAGTGAAGCAGACAGGGGGGATGGCTACACCTTC,CASSEADRGDGYTF
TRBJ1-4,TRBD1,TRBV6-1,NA,TGTGCCAGCAGTGATCAGACAGGGGTCATTAATGAAAAACTGTTTTTT,CASSDQTGVINEKLFF
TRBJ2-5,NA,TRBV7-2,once,TGTGCCAGCACCCGGGGAACTCAAGAGACCCAGTACTTC,CASTRGTQETQYF
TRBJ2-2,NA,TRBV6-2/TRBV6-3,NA,TGTGCCAGCAGTTACTTGGACAACCGAGCCGGGGAGCTGTTTTTT,CASSYLDNRAGELFF
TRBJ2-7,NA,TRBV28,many,TGTGCCAGCAGTTCGGAGTACGAGCAGTACTTC,CASSSEYEQYF
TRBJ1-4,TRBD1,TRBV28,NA,TGTGCCAGCAGTTTATCTGGACAGGGGGTTGAAAAACTGTTTTTT,CASSLSGQGVEKLFF
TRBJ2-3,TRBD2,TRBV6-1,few,TGTGCCAGCAAACGCCTCGGGACTAGCGGGAGTTCGGATACGCAGTATTTT,CASKRLGTSGSSDTQYF
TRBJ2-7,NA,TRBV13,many,TGTGCCAGCAGCCTCTCCTCTCCAGGCGTGAACGAGCAGTACTTC,CASSLSSPGVNEQYF
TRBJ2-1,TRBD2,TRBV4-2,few,TGTGCCAGCAGCCTCGGGACTAGCGGGAAGAATGAGCAGTTCTTC,CASSLGTSGKNEQFF
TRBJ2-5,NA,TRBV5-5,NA,TGTGCCAGCAGCTTGTACCAAAAAGAGACCCAGTACTTC,CASSLYQKETQYF
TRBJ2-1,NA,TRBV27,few,TGTGCCAGCAGTTTTAGGACGGTAAGCTCCTACAATGAGCAGTTCTTC,CASSFRTVSSYNEQFF
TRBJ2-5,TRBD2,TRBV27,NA,TGTGCCAGCAGTGCCCTCTCAGCGGGGGCTCAAGAGACCCAGTACTTC,CASSALSAGAQETQYF
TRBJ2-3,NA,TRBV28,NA,TGTGCCAGCAGTCGGATTTTCGGCGATACGCAGTATTTT,CASSRIFGDTQYF
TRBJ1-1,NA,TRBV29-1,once,TGCAGCGTTGAAGAGATGAACACTGAAGCTTTCTTT,CSVEEMNTEAFF